This TCR beta chain was obtained from a study of blood T cells in healthy people across ages. General study points: Observed TCR beta diversity showed a strong correlation with the percentage of naive T cells as measured by flow cytometry.

Primed by a sample-barcoded 5' primer and a J-beta primer mix, a second PCR proceeded for 7 to 11 cycles. TCRdb recomputed calls from the 5' RACE reads with MiXCR, one row per CDR3 protein. The data hold more than 600,000 distinct CDR3 sequences, with 20% to 25% observed a single time. J gave up 3 bases and V 5 bases, and 11 bases lay outside the gene matches. Germline assignment: CDR1 SGHVS and CDR2 FNYEAQ. The CDR3 runs to 16 residues. This clonotype occurred a few times. Its antigen is currently unknown. Another study also made use of these data, one on T cells of mothers and their children. Turning to that study: Material was donated by three healthy Caucasian mothers and their six children.

Sequenced material: blood. The chain couples TRBV7-6 to TRBJ2-7; 9 bases agree with TRBD2. The source is a boy aged 5-17 years in good health. The CDR3 reads CASSPPPGLADYEQYF. The CDR3 nucleotides are TGTGCCAGCAGCCCGCCTCCGGGACTAGCAGACTACGAGCAGTACTTC.